Listed here are 10 T cell receptor beta chains from one sample, sequenced in a study of cytomegalovirus exposure and HLA in healthy donors. TCRdb keeps only in-frame clones here, not all; method: immunoSEQ multiplex PCR. This table has about 160,000 clones, around 82% appearing once. The sequenced sample consisted of PBMCs. The origin of the receptors is a man aged 30 to 39 in good health and CMV-seropositive.

This chain joins TRBV6-5 and TRBJ2-2; unclear D gene. Trimming took off 2 bases at V and 6 bases at J, with 4 bases between the two ends. The CDR3 spans 12 residues. Germline V CDR1 and CDR2: MNHEY, SVGAGI. CDR3 nucleotide sequence: TGTGCCAGCAGTTACGGCCCCGGGGAGCTGTTTTTT. It yields the protein CASSYGPGELFF.

This clone turned up a few times. This sequence joins TRBV29-1 and TRBJ2-7; TRBD2 matches 8 bases. V lost 6 bases and J lost 6; bases outside the gene matches: 10. Germline V gene data show CDR1 as SQVTM and CDR2 as ANQGSEA. The CDR3 totals 13 residues. The CDR3 nucleotides read TGCAGCGTGCCGGGACTAGGGAACACCGAGCAGTACTTC. It translates to CSVPGLGNTEQYF.

Here the CDR3 reads CASSDYRAGYGYTF. The DNA of the CDR3 is TGTGCCAGCAGCGATTACAGGGCTGGCTATGGCTACACCTTC. This chain links TRBV7-8 with TRBJ1-2; tentatively, D is TRBD1 (6 bases). The CDR3 contains 14 residues. Germline V gene sequence: CDR1 SGHVS, CDR2 FQNEAQ. With 5 bases removed from V and 4 bases from J, the gap between germline ends came to 14 bases.

The V and J genes are TRBV7-9 and TRBJ1-4, with a weak D call TRBD1 (6 bases). Looked up from germline, CDR1 is SEHNR and CDR2 is FQNEAQ (reference sequence). The CDR3 has 15 amino acids. The V and J ends lost 4 bases and 3 bases respectively, with 12 bases between them. The CDR3 coding sequence is TGTGCCAGCAGCTGGGGGCGAGCCTCTAATGAAAAACTGTTTTTT. Translating gives CASSWGRASNEKLFF.

There are many counts of this clone. The rearrangement links TRBV9 to TRBJ1-3; D not resolved. Trimming cost V 3 bases and J 8 bases, with 6 bases left between them. The CDR3 spans 11 residues. Germline CDR1 SGDLS, CDR2 YYNGEE. The CDR3 loop is CASSDEDTIYF. In nucleotides, the CDR3 is TGTGCCAGCAGCGATGAGGACACCATATATTTT.

The chain links TRBV7-9 to TRBJ2-1; the D gene is possibly TRBD1 (5 bases). Trimming pared 9 bases from V and 7 bases from J, leaving 7 bases between. The CDR3 consists of 10 residues. CDR1 SEHNR and CDR2 FQNEAQ come from the germline V gene (reference sequence). The DNA of the CDR3 is TGTGCCAGTCCAGGGAATGAGCAGTTCTTC. It translates to CASPGNEQFF.

The chain joins TRBV7-3 to TRBJ2-3, with 9 bases identical to TRBD2. This CDR3 has 14 amino acids. The V and J ends lost 3 bases and 5 bases, in that order; junction bases with no gene match: 3. CDR1 is SGHTA and CDR2 is FQGTGA in the germline V gene. The CDR3 region is CASSLSGRIDTQYF. The CDR3 coding sequence is TGTGCCAGCAGCTTGAGCGGGAGGATAGATACGCAGTATTTT.

Points on this clone: Distinct nucleotide sequences in the sample also encode this CDR3. This rearrangement joins TRBV5-5 to TRBJ1-4, with TRBD1 identical over 11 bases. Germline V gene lookup returns CDR1 SGHKS and CDR2 YYEKEE (reference sequence). Trimming took 4 bases from V and 6 from J; bases not matched to a gene: 2. The CDR3 is 14 amino acids. CDR3 protein: CASSRTGGDEKLFF. In DNA form, the CDR3 reads TGTGCCAGCAGCCGGACAGGGGGCGATGAAAAACTGTTTTTT.

This clone was detected a few times. The gene calls are TRBV7-3 and TRBJ2-7; D is possibly TRBD2 (5 bases). This CDR3 comprises 8 residues. Looked up from germline, CDR1 is SGHTA and CDR2 is FQGTGA. The V and J ends lost 10 bases and 9 bases respectively, with 7 bases between them. CDR3 sequence (DNA): TGTGCCAAGAGCGGGCAGTACTTC. Encoded protein: CAKSGQYF.

The rearrangement links TRBV11-2 to TRBJ1-1; D possibly corresponds to TRBD1 (6 bases). The CDR3 totals 14 residues. The germline CDR1 and CDR2 sequences are SGHAT and FQNNGV. Trimming took off 2 bases at V and 1 base at J, with 8 bases between the two ends. The CDR3: CASSLQGWNTEAFF. DNA of the CDR3: TGTGCCAGCAGCTTACAGGGGTGGAACACTGAAGCTTTCTTT.